What follows are 3 T cell receptor beta chains derived from one specimen sequenced in a study of T cells in Graves' hyperthyroidism and ophthalmopathy. TCR beta CDR3 sequences were amplified from RNA transcripts. With the HTBI primer set, the TCR CDR3 went through a first round of RT-PCR. Each CDR3 protein is one row after TCRdb ran MiXCR on the multiplex PCR reads. In the table there are 500,000 to 600,000 distinct CDR3 sequences, roughly 50% of which are singletons. The material sequenced was peripheral blood or thyroid tissue (not recorded which). The receptor source for this set is a woman aged 18-29 years with Graves' hyperthyroidism.

This clonotype has ten or more counts. This chain uses TRBV29-1 with TRBJ1-1, with D maybe TRBD1 (5 bases). The V gene's germline CDR1 is SQVTM and CDR2 ANQGSEA. This CDR3 contains 13 residues. V gave up 0 bases and J gave up 4 bases, with 9 bases separating them. Here the CDR3 reads CSVEEGGGTEAFF. CDR3 bases: TGCAGCGTTGAAGAGGGGGGGGGCACTGAAGCTTTCTTT.

In its sample, this clonotype was seen many times. This rearrangement joins TRBV11-1 to TRBJ1-2; TRBD1 is a possible D gene (6 bases). The V end was cut by 3 bases, the J end by 5 bases, with 13 bases between. The CDR3 spans 14 residues. CDR1 is SGHAT and CDR2 is FQDESV in the germline V gene (reference sequence). Here the CDR3 reads CASSLGLDSYGYTF. The CDR3 DNA follows: TGTGCCAGCAGCTTGGGCCTGGACAGTTATGGCTACACCTTC. Full variable domain (missing parts from reference TRBV11-1 and TRBJ1-2): EAEVAQSPRYKITEKSQAVAFWCDPISGHATLYWYRQILGQGPELLVQFQDESVVDDSQLPKDRFSAERLKGVDSTLKIQPAELGDSAMYLCASSLGLDSYGYTFGSGTRLTVV.

On this clonotype itself: One end of the junction does not line up with germline, which may come from a read error. The chain employs TRBV6-1 and TRBJ1-1; TRBD1 matches 7 bases. The CDR3 spans 14 residues. The germline V gene encodes CDR1 MNHNS and CDR2 SASEGT. The CDR3 nucleotides read TGTGCCAGCAGGACCGCAGGGGGAGGCACTGAAGCTTCCTTT. It specifies CASRTAGGGTEASF.